A single sample gave rise to the 21 T cell receptor beta chains below, sequenced in a study of T cell responses to AZD1222 COVID-19 vaccine. Profiling relied on immunoSEQ multiplex PCR, and the TCRdb table lists in-frame clones only, not all of them. There are approximately 100,000 clones in the sample; approximately 90% occur only once, and approximately 8.3% lies in the top ten. The sequencing used peripheral blood, collected on day 0 of AZD1222 vaccination. All receptors come from an adult in good health.

The chain has TRBV4-3 and TRBJ1-2; the match to TRBD1 covers 7 bases. The germline gives CDR1 LGHNA, CDR2 YSLEER. The CDR3 sequence is 15 residues long. V lost 5 bases and J lost 7; bases outside the gene matches: 13. CDR3 sequence (DNA): TGCGCCAGCAGCATATCAACCAACGACAGGGCTGGCTACACCTTC. Translation: CASSISTNDRAGYTF.

The rearrangement links TRBV6-4 to TRBJ1-1; D is perhaps TRBD1 (5 bases). V was cut by 4 bases and J by 2 bases, with 17 bases left in between. Germline V gene sequence: CDR1 MRHNA, CDR2 SNTAGT. This CDR3 contains 16 residues. The CDR3 loop reads CASSALPRGGNTEAFF. CDR3 coding DNA: TGTGCCAGCAGTGCCCTACCAAGGGGAGGAAACACTGAAGCTTTCTTT.

A single count supports this clone. Here the CDR3 DNA reads TGTGCCAGCAGGCACAGGGGTTTAGGAACCTACGAGCAGTACTTC. It translates to CASRHRGLGTYEQYF. The chain joins TRBV7-2 to TRBJ2-7, with 7 positions matching TRBD1. CDR3 size: 15 residues. After removal of 6 bases from V and 2 bases from J, the junction contained 10 bases not matched to a gene. Per germline, CDR1 SGHTA and CDR2 FQGNSA.

The chain links TRBV7-6 to TRBJ2-1, with 10 bases matching TRBD1. This CDR3 spans 15 amino acids. V gave up 5 bases and J gave up 6 bases; unmatched junction bases: 7. Germline CDR1 and CDR2: SGHVS and FNYEAQ. The chain's CDR3 is CASSPAGQGPNEQFF. The CDR3 DNA reads TGTGCCAGCAGCCCAGCGGGACAGGGGCCCAATGAGCAGTTCTTC.

The chain carries TRBV5-8 and TRBJ1-6; unclear D gene. Germline lookup yields CDR1 SGHTS and CDR2 YDEGEE. The V gene lost 3 bases and the J gene lost 4 bases, with 17 bases spanning the gap. The CDR3 has 17 residues. As DNA, the CDR3 is TGTGCCAGCAGCTCTCCTTGGCGGGCCGTTTATAATTCACCCCTCCACTTT. Its protein is CASSSPWRAVYNSPLHF.

The chain links TRBV6-5 to TRBJ2-7, with D uncertain. With 4 bases removed from V and 4 bases from J, the gap between germline ends came to 11 bases. Germline V gene data show CDR1 as MNHEY and CDR2 as SVGAGI. This CDR3 has 13 residues. In DNA, the CDR3 is TGTGCCAGCAGTTCTCCCACTACATACGAGCAGTACTTC. Protein sequence: CASSSPTTYEQYF.

This sequence joins TRBV10-3 and TRBJ2-1; perhaps D is TRBD1 or TRBD2 (5 bases each). Germline V gives CDR1 ENHRY, CDR2 SYGVKD. The CDR3 covers 17 residues. V was shortened by 10 bases and J by 1 base, with 23 bases between the two germline ends. CDR3 residues: CATRAGGAAPSYNEQFF. The CDR3 DNA is TGTGCCACCAGGGCGGGTGGGGCGGCACCGTCCTACAATGAGCAGTTCTTC.

The chain has TRBV7-6 and TRBJ2-1; maybe TRBD1 (6 bases). Germline assignment: CDR1 SGHVS and CDR2 FNYEAQ. The V and J ends lost 5 bases and 6 bases respectively, with 17 bases between them. The CDR3 length is 15 residues. The CDR3 region is CASSRADRPSNEQFF. The CDR3, as DNA: TGTGCCAGCAGCAGGGCAGACAGGCCCTCCAATGAGCAGTTCTTC. The full variable domain, with the rest looked up from reference TRBV7-6 and TRBJ2-1, is GAGVSQSPRYKVTKRGQDVALRCDPISGHVSLYWYRQALGQGPEFLTYFNYEAQQDKSGLPNDRFSAERPEGSISTLTIQRTEQRDSAMYRCASSRADRPSNEQFFGPGTRLTVL.

The sample holds one count of this clone. The V gene is TRBV10-3, the J gene TRBJ2-3; D ambiguous. The CDR3 has 12 amino acids. CDR1 ENHRY and CDR2 SYGVKD come from the germline V gene. The V end lost 0 bases, the J end lost 9 bases, and 7 bases lay between the germline ends. The CDR3 sequence: CAISESDQTQYF. Written as DNA, the CDR3 is TGTGCCATCAGTGAGTCAGACCAAACGCAGTATTTT.

The gene calls are TRBV6-5 and TRBJ2-1; 8 bases agree with TRBD1. The CDR3 totals 13 residues. Trimming removed 6 bases from V and 6 bases from J; junction bases left unmatched: 4. The germline V gene has CDR1 MNHEY and CDR2 SVGAGI. DNA of the CDR3: TGTGCCAGCAGGCCTACAGGGGGCAATGAGCAGTTCTTC. Its translation: CASRPTGGNEQFF.

The chain employs TRBV7-2 and TRBJ1-3, with D tentatively TRBD1 (5 bases). Trimming took 5 bases from V and 2 from J, leaving 16 bases between them. Germline V gene data show CDR1 as SGHTA and CDR2 as FQGNSA. This CDR3 contains 16 residues. The CDR3 bases are TGTGCCAGCAGCCCCACAGGTCTTTCCACTGGAAACACCATATATTTT. Translating it yields CASSPTGLSTGNTIYF.

The chain links TRBV3-1 (or the pseudogene TRBV3-2) to TRBJ1-2; D may be TRBD1 (6 bases). The CDR3 runs 16 residues. Trimming took 1 base from V and 4 from J, leaving 16 bases between them. CDR1 and CDR2 from the germline V gene are LGHDT and YNNKEL (reference sequence). This chain's CDR3 is CASSQVDGGASYGYTF. The CDR3 nucleotides are TGTGCCAGCAGCCAAGTCGACGGGGGCGCCAGCTATGGCTACACCTTC.

The chain recombines TRBV5-1 with TRBJ2-3, with D possibly TRBD1 on 6 matching bases. The CDR3 loop spans 15 amino acids. Germline assignment: CDR1 SGHRS and CDR2 YFSETQ. V lost 0 bases, J lost 2 bases, and 10 bases lay in between. CDR3 loop: CASSLGDRSTDTQYF. The CDR3 nucleotides read TGCGCCAGCAGCTTGGGCGACAGGTCCACAGATACGCAGTATTTT.

The V call is TRBV14, the J call TRBJ2-7; 10 nucleotides line up with TRBD2. The ends lost 4 bases at V and 2 bases at J; junction bases unmatched: 5. Per the germline V gene, CDR1 is SGHDN and CDR2 is FVKESK. The length of the CDR3 is 15 residues. The CDR3 nucleotides read TGTGCCAGCAGCCTTTTGCTAGCGGGAGCCTACGAGCAGTACTTC. Translated: CASSLLLAGAYEQYF.

V gene TRBV18 combines with J gene TRBJ1-1; D is possibly TRBD1 (6 bases). Per the germline V gene, CDR1 is KGHSH and CDR2 is LQKENI. The CDR3 loop spans 16 amino acids. V gave up 6 bases and J gave up 3 bases, with 20 bases separating them. The CDR3 nucleotides are TGTGCCAGCTCGCCGTACAACTTACAGGGTGACACTGAAGCTTTCTTT. Its translation: CASSPYNLQGDTEAFF.

V gene TRBV5-1 combines with J gene TRBJ2-7; 7 bases are a match to TRBD2. CDR3 length: 15 residues. V trimming: 0 bases; J trimming: 2 bases; junction bases outside the gene matches: 5. In germline, CDR1 is SGHRS, CDR2 YFSETQ. The CDR3 DNA follows: TGCGCCAGCAGCTTGGCGGGACTACCAGCCTACGAGCAGTACTTC. It is translated as CASSLAGLPAYEQYF.

This chain uses TRBV5-4 with TRBJ1-5, with D possibly TRBD1 on 5 matching bases. Per the germline V gene, CDR1 is SGHNT and CDR2 is YYREEE (reference sequence). This CDR3 is 15 amino acids long. V was pared by 0 bases and J by 2 bases, with 9 bases between. The DNA of the CDR3 is TGTGCCAGCAGCTTGGGGGGCAGGGGCAATCAGCCCCAGCATTTT. This sequence encodes CASSLGGRGNQPQHF.

The V and J genes are TRBV4-2 and TRBJ1-5; D is unresolved. The CDR3 runs to 16 residues. CDR1 LGHNA and CDR2 YNFKEQ come from the germline V gene. The V and J ends lost 4 bases and 5 bases respectively, with 18 bases between them. CDR3 in DNA: TGTGCCAGCAGCCCTCTAGTAGGTTCTATGGATCAGCCCCAGCATTTT. This sequence encodes CASSPLVGSMDQPQHF.

V is TRBV19 and J is TRBJ1-2; D remains unclear. V lost 5 bases and J 4 bases, leaving 17 bases between the germline ends. The germline V gene encodes CDR1 LNHDA and CDR2 SQIVND (reference sequence). The length of the CDR3 is 15 residues. The chain's CDR3 is CASSPGVGWVYGYTF. CDR3 sequence (DNA): TGTGCCAGTAGTCCCGGGGTCGGTTGGGTCTATGGCTACACCTTC.

The chain is built from TRBV5-8 and TRBJ1-5; D gene ambiguous. The CDR3 has 12 amino acids. Trimming shortened V by 0 bases and J by 6 bases, and 4 bases separated the two germline ends. CDR1 is SGHTS and CDR2 is YDEGEE in the germline V gene. For the CDR3, the DNA is TGTGCCAGCAGCTTGGTAGGTCAGCCCCAGCATTTT. Amino acids: CASSLVGQPQHF. Full variable domain (rest looked up from reference TRBV5-8 and TRBJ1-5): EAGVTQSPTHLIKTRGQQATLRCSPISGHTSVYWYQQALGLGLQFLLWYDEGEERNRGNFPPRFSGRQFPNYSSELNVNALELEDSALYLCASSLVGQPQHFGDGTRLSIL.

This chain uses TRBV10-3 with TRBJ1-1; 9 positions agree with TRBD1. V trimming: 6 bases; J trimming: 3 bases; junction bases outside the gene matches: 5. CDR3 length: 14 amino acids. The germline gives CDR1 ENHRY, CDR2 SYGVKD. In nucleotides, the CDR3 is TGTGCCATCAGCTCGGACAGGGGTTACACTGAAGCTTTCTTT. Its protein is CAISSDRGYTEAFF.